The 6 T cell receptor beta chains below come from one sample, sequenced in a study of blood T cell repertoires in COVID-19. Clones were read by immunoSEQ multiplex PCR, and TCRdb kept only the in-frame ones, dropping some. The sample gives a few hundred thousand clones, 85% of which show up once; about 3.6% is in the top ten. The sequencing sample was made of peripheral blood. Receptors originate from a woman aged 18 to 35 with acute or convalescent COVID-19.

This chain connects TRBV11-2 to TRBJ2-5; unclear D gene. V lost 5 bases and J lost 7, with 11 bases in between. Per the germline V gene, CDR1 is SGHAT and CDR2 is FQNNGV. The CDR3 runs 12 residues. CDR3 nucleotide sequence: TGTGCCAGCAGCGAGCCAGGTGGGACCCAGTACTTC. It translates to CASSEPGGTQYF.

The chain employs TRBV7-8 and TRBJ1-2; no clear D. Germline CDR1 SGHVS, CDR2 FQNEAQ. Trimming took off 1 base at V and 3 bases at J, with 6 bases between the two ends. This CDR3 is built from 13 residues. The CDR3 spells CASSLVPYYGYTF. As DNA, the CDR3 is TGTGCCAGCAGCTTAGTCCCCTACTATGGCTACACCTTC.

The genes are TRBV2 and TRBJ2-5; the D is unclear. Germline V gene data show CDR1 as SNHLY and CDR2 as FYNNEI. The CDR3 is 10 amino acids. Trimming took off 7 bases at V and 5 bases at J, with 5 bases between the two ends. The CDR3 DNA sequence: TGTGCCAGCATGCGGGAGACCCAGTACTTC. This encodes CASMRETQYF.

The V call is TRBV29-1, the J call TRBJ2-7; TRBD1 matches at 8 bases. The CDR3 consists of 12 residues. CDR1 SQVTM and CDR2 ANQGSEA come from the germline V gene. The V segment lost 5 bases and the J segment 1 base; nucleotides outside the gene matches: 1. The CDR3 spells CSVRTGSYEQYF. The CDR3 region has the DNA TGCAGCGTTCGGACAGGGTCCTACGAGCAGTACTTC.

This rearrangement joins TRBV13 to TRBJ1-2, with TRBD1 as a possible D gene (6 bases). Germline lookup yields CDR1 PRHDT and CDR2 FYEKMQ (reference sequence). The CDR3 runs 15 residues. V shed 5 bases and J shed 6 bases, with 19 bases lying between them. The CDR3 DNA reads TGTGCCAGCAGCACGAGAGTCGACAGGTTCCATGGCTACACCTTC. Amino acids: CASSTRVDRFHGYTF. Combining the CDR3 with reference TRBV13 and TRBJ1-2 gives the whole variable domain AAGVIQSPRHLIKEKRETATLKCYPIPRHDTVYWYQQGPGQDPQFLISFYEKMQSDKGSIPDRFSAQQFSDYHSELNMSSLELGDSALYFCASSTRVDRFHGYTFGSGTRLTVV.

The gene calls are TRBV24-1 and TRBJ2-1; D uncertain. V was trimmed by 5 bases and J by 9 bases, leaving 22 bases between them. Per germline, CDR1 KGHDR and CDR2 SFDVKD. This CDR3 spans 16 amino acids. CDR3 in DNA: TGTGCCACCAGTGTTCCCCACGGAAGAGGATTGGGTGAGCAGTTCTTC. Its translation: CATSVPHGRGLGEQFF.